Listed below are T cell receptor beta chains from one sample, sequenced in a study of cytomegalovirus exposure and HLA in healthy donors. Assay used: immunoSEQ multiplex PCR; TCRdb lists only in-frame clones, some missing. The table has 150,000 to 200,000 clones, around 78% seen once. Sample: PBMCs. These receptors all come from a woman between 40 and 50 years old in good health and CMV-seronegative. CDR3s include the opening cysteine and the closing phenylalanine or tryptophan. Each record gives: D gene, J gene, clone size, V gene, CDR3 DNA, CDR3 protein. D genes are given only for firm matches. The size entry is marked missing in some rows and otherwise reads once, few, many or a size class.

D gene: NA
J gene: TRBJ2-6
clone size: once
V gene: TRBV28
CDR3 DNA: TGTGCCAGCTGTACGGGGGATGGGGCCAACGTCCTGACTTTC
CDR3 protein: CASCTGDGANVLTF

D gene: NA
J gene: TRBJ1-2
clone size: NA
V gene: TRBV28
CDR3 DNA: TGTGCCAGCAGTTTAACGGGTGGCCTTAATGGCTACACCTTC
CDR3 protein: CASSLTGGLNGYTF

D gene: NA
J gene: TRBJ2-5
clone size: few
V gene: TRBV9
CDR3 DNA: TGTGCCAGCAGCGTAGACGGGCGGGAAGAAGAGACCCAGTACTTC
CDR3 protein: CASSVDGREEETQYF

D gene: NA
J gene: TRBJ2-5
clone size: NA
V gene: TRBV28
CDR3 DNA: TGTGCCAGCAGTTTATTAGGGGCCGGGACCCAGTACTTC
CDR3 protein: CASSLLGAGTQYF

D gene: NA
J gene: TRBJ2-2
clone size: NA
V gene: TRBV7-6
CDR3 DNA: TGTGCCAGCAGTTTAGAGGGGTCCGGGGAGCTGTTTTTT
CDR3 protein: CASSLEGSGELFF

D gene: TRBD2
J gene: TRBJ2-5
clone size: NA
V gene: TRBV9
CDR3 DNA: TGTGCCAGCAGCGTGACTAGCGGCCAAGAGACCCAGTACTTC
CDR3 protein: CASSVTSGQETQYF

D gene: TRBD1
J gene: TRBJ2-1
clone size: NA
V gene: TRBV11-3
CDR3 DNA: TGTGCCAGCAGCCCCCAGGCAGGGGGCTCCTACAATGAGCAGTTCTTC
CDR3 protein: CASSPQAGGSYNEQFF

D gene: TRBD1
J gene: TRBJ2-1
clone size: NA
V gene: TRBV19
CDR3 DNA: TGTGCCAGTAGTCCGTCCCCGGGACAGGGTACTAGGCAGTTCTTC
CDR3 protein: CASSPSPGQGTRQFF

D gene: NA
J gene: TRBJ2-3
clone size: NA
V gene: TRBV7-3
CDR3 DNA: TGTGCCAGCAGCGCCCAGGGGGGAACCAAATCAGATACGCAGTATTTT
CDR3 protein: CASSAQGGTKSDTQYF

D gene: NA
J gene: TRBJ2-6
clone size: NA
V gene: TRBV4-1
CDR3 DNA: TGCGCCAGCAGCCAAGATAGCAGGGGAGTCTCTGGGGCCAACGTCCTGACTTTC
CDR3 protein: CASSQDSRGVSGANVLTF

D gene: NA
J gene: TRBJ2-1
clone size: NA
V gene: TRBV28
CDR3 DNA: TGTGCCAGCAGTTTAGGGGGGACCAACAATGAGCAGTTCTTC
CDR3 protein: CASSLGGTNNEQFF

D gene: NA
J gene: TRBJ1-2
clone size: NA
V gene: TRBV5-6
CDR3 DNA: TGTGCCAGCAGCTTGGAAGCCTATGGCTACACCTTC
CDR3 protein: CASSLEAYGYTF

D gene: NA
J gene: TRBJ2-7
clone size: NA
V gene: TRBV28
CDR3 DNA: TGTGCCAGCAGGTTTAGCGGACTCTCCTACGAGCAGTACTTC
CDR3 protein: CASRFSGLSYEQYF

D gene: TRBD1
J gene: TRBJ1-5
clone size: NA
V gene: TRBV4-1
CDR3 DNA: TGCGCCAGCAGCGCCGGGACAGCCAAGGAGGAACAGCATTTT
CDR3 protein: CASSAGTAKEEQHF

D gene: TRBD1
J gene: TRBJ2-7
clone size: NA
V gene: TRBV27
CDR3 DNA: TGTGCCAGCAGTTCCTGGACAGGGGAGACCTACGAGCAGTACTTC
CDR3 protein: CASSSWTGETYEQYF

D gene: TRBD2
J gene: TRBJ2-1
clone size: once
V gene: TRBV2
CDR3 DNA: TGTGCCAGCACCCTGGCGGGAGGTGGTGAGCAGTTCTTC
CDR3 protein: CASTLAGGGEQFF

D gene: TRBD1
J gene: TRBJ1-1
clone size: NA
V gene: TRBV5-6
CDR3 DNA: TGTGCCAGCAGCTGGGGACAGGGGATCGGTGAAGCTTTCTTT
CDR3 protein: CASSWGQGIGEAFF

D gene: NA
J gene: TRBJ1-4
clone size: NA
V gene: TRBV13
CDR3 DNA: TGTGCCAGCAGCTTAGGCAGCTCCGGGAATGAAAAACTGTTTTTT
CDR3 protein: CASSLGSSGNEKLFF

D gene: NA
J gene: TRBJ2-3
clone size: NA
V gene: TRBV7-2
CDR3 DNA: TGTGCCAGCAGCCCCGGGGGGCACGGACTAGTCGTTCGGGATACGCAGTATTTT
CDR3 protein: CASSPGGHGLVVRDTQYF

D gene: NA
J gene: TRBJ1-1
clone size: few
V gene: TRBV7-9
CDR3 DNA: TGTGCCAGCAGCTTAAGCGGGGACACTGAAGCTTTCTTT
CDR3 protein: CASSLSGDTEAFF

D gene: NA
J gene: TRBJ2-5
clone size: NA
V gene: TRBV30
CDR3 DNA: TGTGCCTGGGGGACTGTTCAAGAGACCCAGTACTTC
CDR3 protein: CAWGTVQETQYF

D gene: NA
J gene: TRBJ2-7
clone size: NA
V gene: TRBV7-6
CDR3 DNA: TGTGCCAGCAGCTTATACGGGCCGGGGGACTACGAGCAGTACTTC
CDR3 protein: CASSLYGPGDYEQYF

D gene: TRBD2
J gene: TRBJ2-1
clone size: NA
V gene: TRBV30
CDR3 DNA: TGTGCCTGGGGGCTGACTAGCGGGGGCTACAATGAGCAGTTCTTC
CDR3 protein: CAWGLTSGGYNEQFF

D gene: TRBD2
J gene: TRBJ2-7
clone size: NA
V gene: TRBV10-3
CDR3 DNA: TGTGCCATCAGTGGGGGGGGAGCGGGAGTAACGTACGAGCAGTACTTC
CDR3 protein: CAISGGGAGVTYEQYF

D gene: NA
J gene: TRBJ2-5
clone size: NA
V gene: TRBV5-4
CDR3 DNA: TGTGCCAGCAGCTTGGAGCTAACAGCACAAGAGACCCAGTACTTC
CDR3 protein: CASSLELTAQETQYF

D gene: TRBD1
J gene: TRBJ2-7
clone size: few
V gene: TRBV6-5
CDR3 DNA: TGTGCCAGCAGGCCCGGGACAGGGAGCTCCTACGAGCAGTACTTC
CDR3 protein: CASRPGTGSSYEQYF

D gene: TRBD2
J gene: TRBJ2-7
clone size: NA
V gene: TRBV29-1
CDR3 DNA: TGCAGCGTTGAGACTAGCGGGAACTCCTACGAGCAGTACTTC
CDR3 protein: CSVETSGNSYEQYF

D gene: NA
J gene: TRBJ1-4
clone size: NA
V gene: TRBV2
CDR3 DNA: TGTGCCAGCAGGAAGACAGTAAAGGATGAAAAACTGTTTTTT
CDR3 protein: CASRKTVKDEKLFF